The 7 T cell receptor beta chains listed next were all sequenced from one sample in a study of shared clonotypes between healthy human individuals. In the naive CD8 group, cells lacked CD45RO and were positively selected for CCR7, so terminally differentiated effector memory CD45RA+ cells were left out. Method: immunoSEQ multiplex PCR; TCRdb's copy keeps in-frame clones and lacks some. The data contain about 2 million clones, 85% to 95% of them singletons. Material: naive CD8+ T cells sorted from blood. All receptors come from a man aged 18 to 30 in good health.

This clone appeared once. V is TRBV5-1 and J is TRBJ2-2; D unclear. Germline assignment: CDR1 SGHRS and CDR2 YFSETQ. V dropped 2 bases and J dropped 7 bases, with 18 bases sitting between them. This CDR3 is 16 amino acids long. CDR3 in amino acids: CASSFLPVDLGGELFF. The CDR3 nucleotides are TGCGCCAGCAGCTTCCTACCCGTGGACCTGGGCGGGGAGCTGTTTTTT.

The gene calls are TRBV7-8 and TRBJ1-4; no clear D gene. Germline CDR1 and CDR2: SGHVS and FQNEAQ. The CDR3 is made up of 15 amino acids. The V end lost 4 bases, the J end lost 7 bases, and 16 bases lay between the germline ends. The CDR3, as DNA: TGTGCCAGCAGCTCCCCAGAGGGCTGGGGTGAAAAACTGTTTTTT. Its translation: CASSSPEGWGEKLFF.

V gene TRBV5-6 combines with J gene TRBJ2-7; 9 bases map to TRBD2. After removal of 0 bases from V and 1 base from J, the junction contained 5 bases not matched to a gene. CDR3 length equals 16 residues. Germline CDR1 is SGHDT and CDR2 is YYEEEE. This CDR3 is CASSLGLAGTSYEQYF. CDR3 DNA sequence: TGTGCCAGCAGCTTGGGTCTAGCGGGGACTTCCTACGAGCAGTACTTC.

The chain recombines TRBV19 with TRBJ2-5; D gene ambiguous. The closer fit of TRBJ2-7 to the DNA end suggests the J call may be wrong. The CDR3 has 14 amino acids. CDR1 is LNHDA and CDR2 is SQIVND in the germline V gene (reference sequence). As DNA, the CDR3 is TGTGCCAGTAGTTCCGATTTAGAGGCCTACGAGCAGTACTTC. It yields the protein CASSSDLEAYEQYF.

The chain couples TRBV6-1 to TRBJ2-7, with D perhaps TRBD1 (6 bases). The V gene lost 2 bases and the J gene lost 3 bases, with 14 bases spanning the gap. In germline, CDR1 is MNHNS, CDR2 SASEGT. This CDR3 is 15 amino acids long. CDR3 coding DNA: TGTGCCAGCAGTGAATGGTTAGGGGGTAGCTACGAGCAGTACTTC. This translates into CASSEWLGGSYEQYF.

CDR3 sequence (DNA): TGCGCCAGCAGCCAAGATCGGGCAGAGCGCTATGGCTACACCTTC. It translates to CASSQDRAERYGYTF. The rearrangement joins TRBV4-1 to TRBJ1-2; the D is unclear. V lost 0 bases to trimming and J lost 4 bases, with 12 bases between them. Germline V gene sequence: CDR1 MGHRA, CDR2 YSYEKL. The CDR3 sequence is 15 residues long.

This chain connects TRBV7-9 to TRBJ1-4; maybe TRBD1 (6 bases). The germline V gene encodes CDR1 SEHNR and CDR2 FQNEAQ (reference sequence). The CDR3 is 17 amino acids. The V gene lost 1 base and the J gene lost 6 bases, with 18 bases spanning the gap. The CDR3 loop is CASSLESWGALDEKLFF. The CDR3 coding sequence is TGTGCCAGCAGCTTAGAGTCTTGGGGGGCATTGGATGAAAAACTGTTTTTT.